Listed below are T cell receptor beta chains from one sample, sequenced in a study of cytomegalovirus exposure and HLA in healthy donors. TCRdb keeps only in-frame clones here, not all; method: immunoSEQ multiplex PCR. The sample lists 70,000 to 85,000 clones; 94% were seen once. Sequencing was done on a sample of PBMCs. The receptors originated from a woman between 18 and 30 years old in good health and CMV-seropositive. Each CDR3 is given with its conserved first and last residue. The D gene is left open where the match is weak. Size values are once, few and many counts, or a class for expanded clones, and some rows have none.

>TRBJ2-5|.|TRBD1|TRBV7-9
CASSLDEGAGGETQYF
TGTGCCAGCAGCTTAGATGAGGGGGCAGGGGGCGAGACCCAGTACTTC
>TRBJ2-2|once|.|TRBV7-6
CASSSGTPDTGELFF
TGTGCCAGCAGTTCCGGGACACCCGACACCGGGGAGCTGTTTTTT
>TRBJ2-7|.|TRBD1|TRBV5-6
CASNYADDRAHEQYF
TGTGCCAGCAACTACGCAGACGACAGGGCCCACGAGCAGTACTTC
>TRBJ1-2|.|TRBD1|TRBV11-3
CASSAGQVYGYTF
TGTGCCAGCAGCGCAGGACAGGTCTATGGCTACACCTTC
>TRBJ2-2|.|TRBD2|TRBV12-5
CASGYTSGSTGELFF
TGTGCTAGTGGATATACTAGCGGGAGTACCGGGGAGCTGTTTTTT
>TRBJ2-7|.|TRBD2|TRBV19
CAQTRRLAGGPIGSEQYF
TGTGCTCAAACGAGGCGGCTAGCGGGGGGGCCCATTGGGTCCGAGCAGTACTTC
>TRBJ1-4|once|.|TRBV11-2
CASSSGTWGDEKLFF
TGTGCCAGCAGCTCAGGGACATGGGGAGACGAAAAACTGTTTTTT
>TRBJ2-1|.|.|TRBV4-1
CASSQEHGRQGEFF
TGCGCCAGCAGCCAAGAGCATGGGCGCCAGGGCGAGTTCTTC
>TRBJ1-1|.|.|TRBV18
CASSLPQGGRTEAFF
TGTGCCAGCTCATTACCGCAGGGTGGGAGGACTGAAGCTTTCTTT
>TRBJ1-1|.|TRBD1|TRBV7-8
CASSQWQGEKNTEAFF
TGTGCCAGCAGCCAGTGGCAGGGGGAGAAGAACACTGAAGCTTTCTTT
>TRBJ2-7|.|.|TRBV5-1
CASTALASSYEQYF
TGCGCCAGCACCGCACTAGCCTCATCCTACGAGCAGTACTTC
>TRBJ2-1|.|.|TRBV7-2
CASSPRFGGPNEQFF
TGTGCCAGCAGCCCCCGCTTCGGGGGTCCCAATGAGCAGTTCTTC
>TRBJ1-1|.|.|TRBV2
CASSKEGGIAFF
TGTGCCAGCAGTAAGGAAGGAGGCATAGCTTTCTTT
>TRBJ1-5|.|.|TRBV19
CASSTFRGDQPQHF
TGTGCCAGTAGTACTTTCAGGGGCGATCAGCCCCAGCATTTT